This TCR beta chain was sequenced for a study of blood T cells in healthy people across ages. Study conclusions and caveats: What prevented conclusive comparison of naive and antigen-experienced cells was that PBMCs were unsorted. No one knew whether donors had CMV, which possibly confounded expanded clonotype changes.

Remarks on this clonotype: Its specificity is not known.

It was with a sample-barcoded 5' primer and a J-beta primer mix that a second PCR of roughly 7 to 12 cycles was run. TCRdb redid the calling of the 5' RACE reads with MiXCR, one entry per CDR3 protein. The data show about 680,000 distinct CDR3 sequences, 49% seen once. Sample donors were healthy Caucasian individuals that came from Russia, aged roughly 6 to 100. Germline V lookup: CDR1 SGDLS, CDR2 YYNGEE. Germline trimming cut 0 bases from V and 5 bases from J; bases unmatched to any gene: 6. The CDR3 has 15 residues. The source material was blood. V is TRBV9 and J is TRBJ2-3; 7 positions match TRBD2. This TCR derives from a woman aged 60-70 years in good health. CDR3 coding DNA: TGTGCCAGCAGCGTAGACCTGCCGGGGGGAGATACGCAGTATTTT. Its protein is CASSVDLPGGDTQYF.